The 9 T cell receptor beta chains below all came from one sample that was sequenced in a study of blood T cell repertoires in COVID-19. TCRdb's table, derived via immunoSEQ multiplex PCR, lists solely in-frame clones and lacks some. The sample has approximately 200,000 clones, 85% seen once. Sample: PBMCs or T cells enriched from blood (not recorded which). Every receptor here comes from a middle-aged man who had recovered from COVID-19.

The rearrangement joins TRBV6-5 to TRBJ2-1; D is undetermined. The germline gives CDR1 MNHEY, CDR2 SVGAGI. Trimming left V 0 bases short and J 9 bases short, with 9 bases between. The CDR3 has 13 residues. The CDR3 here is CASSYSGFLEQFF. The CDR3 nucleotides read TGTGCCAGCAGTTACTCCGGGTTTCTTGAGCAGTTCTTC.

The CDR3 nucleotides are TGTGCCAGCAGTGCCACCGGGACTCTCCAGTACTTC. Protein sequence: CASSATGTLQYF. This chain joins TRBV6-6 and TRBJ2-7, with TRBD2 as a possible D gene (6 bases). This CDR3 is 12 amino acids long. Germline V CDR1 and CDR2: MNHNY, SVGAGI (reference sequence). With 5 bases removed from V and 10 bases from J, the gap between germline ends came to 15 bases.

CDR3 nucleotide sequence: TGTGCCAGCAGCCCCGGGGACATTACCTACGAGCAGTACTTC. Translation gives CASSPGDITYEQYF. The chain recombines TRBV3-1 (or the pseudogene TRBV3-2) with TRBJ2-7, with TRBD1 as a possible D gene (6 bases). The CDR3 spans 14 residues. The ends were cut back, 4 bases at V and 2 bases at J, with 12 bases in the middle. Germline-derived CDR1 and CDR2 are LGHDT and YNNKEL (reference sequence).

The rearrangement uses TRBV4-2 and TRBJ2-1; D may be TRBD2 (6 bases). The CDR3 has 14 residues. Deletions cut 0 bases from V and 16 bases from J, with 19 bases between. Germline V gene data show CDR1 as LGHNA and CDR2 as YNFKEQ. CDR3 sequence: CASSQDFPSADHFF. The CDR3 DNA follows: TGTGCCAGCAGCCAAGATTTTCCTAGCGCCGATCATTTCTTC.

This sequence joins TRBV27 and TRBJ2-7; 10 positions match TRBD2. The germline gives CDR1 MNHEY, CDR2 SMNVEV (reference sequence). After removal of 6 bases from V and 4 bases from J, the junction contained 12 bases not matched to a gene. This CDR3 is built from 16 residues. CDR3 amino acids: CASRQKTGLADYEQYF. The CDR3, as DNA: TGTGCCAGCAGACAAAAGACCGGACTAGCGGATTACGAGCAGTACTTC.

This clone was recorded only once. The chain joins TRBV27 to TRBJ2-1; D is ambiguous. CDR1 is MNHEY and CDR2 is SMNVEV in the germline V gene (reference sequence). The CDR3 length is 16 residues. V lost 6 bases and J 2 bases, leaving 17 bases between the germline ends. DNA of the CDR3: TGTGCCAGCAGCCTGACTGTATCAGAAGCCTACAATGAGCAGTTCTTC. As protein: CASSLTVSEAYNEQFF.

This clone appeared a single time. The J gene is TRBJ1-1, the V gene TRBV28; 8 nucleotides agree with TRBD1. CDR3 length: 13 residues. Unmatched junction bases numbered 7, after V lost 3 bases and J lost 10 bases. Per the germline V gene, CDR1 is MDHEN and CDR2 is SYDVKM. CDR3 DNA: TGTGCCAGCAGTTTCGCAGGGGGCTTAACAGCTTTCTTT. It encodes CASSFAGGLTAFF.

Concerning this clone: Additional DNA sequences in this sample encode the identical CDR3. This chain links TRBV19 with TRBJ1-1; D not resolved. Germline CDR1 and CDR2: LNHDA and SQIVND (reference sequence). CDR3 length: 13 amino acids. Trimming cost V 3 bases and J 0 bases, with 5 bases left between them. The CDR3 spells CASSIGVNTEAFF. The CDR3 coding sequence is TGTGCCAGTAGTATCGGAGTGAACACTGAAGCTTTCTTT.

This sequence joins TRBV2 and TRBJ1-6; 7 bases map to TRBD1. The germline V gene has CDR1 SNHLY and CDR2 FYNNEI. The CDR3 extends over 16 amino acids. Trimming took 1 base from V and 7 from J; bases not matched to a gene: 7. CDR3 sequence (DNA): TGTGCCAGCAGTGAAGAGGTGACAGGGTGGAATTCACCCCTCCACTTT. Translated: CASSEEVTGWNSPLHF.